These 29 T cell receptor beta chains were all obtained from the same sample, sequenced in a study of T cells after yellow fever vaccination. Via MiXCR, TCRdb re-called the 5' RACE reads, giving one row per CDR3 protein. The table includes roughly 400,000 distinct CDR3 sequences, approximately 18% detected once. Sequenced here: PBMCs, sampled before the yellow fever booster vaccination. The receptors come from a man aged 18-30 years who received the YFV17D yellow fever vaccine.

This chain connects TRBV27 to TRBJ1-2; tentatively, D is TRBD1 (5 bases). Germline V CDR1 and CDR2: MNHEY, SMNVEV (reference sequence). The germline V and J ends were trimmed by 6 bases and 6 bases, with 20 bases remaining between them. The CDR3 is made up of 15 amino acids. This CDR3 is CASRPGGVPSHGYTF. DNA of the CDR3: TGTGCCAGCAGACCCGGGGGGGTCCCGTCTCATGGCTACACCTTC.

The CDR3 DNA is TGTGCCAGCAGCACAGGGGCTTACCAAGAGACCCAGTACTTC. Amino acid sequence: CASSTGAYQETQYF. The V and J genes are TRBV5-6 and TRBJ2-5, with 7 nucleotides matching TRBD1. The germline V gene has CDR1 SGHDT and CDR2 YYEEEE. V trimming: 4 bases; J trimming: 0 bases; junction bases outside the gene matches: 3. CDR3 size: 14 residues.

This clonotype showed up many times. The rearrangement uses TRBV7-2 and TRBJ1-1, with TRBD1 matching 8 bases. The CDR3 is 15 amino acids. V was pared by 1 base and J by 4 bases, with 5 bases of the junction left unmatched. CDR1 is SGHTA and CDR2 is FQGNSA in the germline V gene. CDR3 loop: CASSLGQGQITEAFF. CDR3 DNA sequence: TGTGCCAGCAGCTTAGGACAGGGGCAGATCACTGAAGCTTTCTTT.

The chain recombines TRBV6-5 with TRBJ2-3; 9 bases are a match to TRBD2. Germline CDR1 reads MNHEY; CDR2 reads SVGAGI. The CDR3 consists of 14 residues. The trim removed 6 bases at V and 2 bases at J, leaving 3 bases unmatched. This CDR3 reads CASRIAGDTDTQYF. The CDR3 DNA follows: TGTGCCAGCAGAATAGCGGGGGACACAGATACGCAGTATTTT.

This chain links TRBV5-1 with TRBJ2-6, with a tentative D call TRBD1 (6 bases). CDR1 is SGHRS, CDR2 YFSETQ, per germline. The CDR3 totals 16 residues. Trimming removed 4 bases from V and 4 bases from J, with 15 bases in between. For the CDR3, the DNA is TGCGCCAGCAGCCACCGACAGGCCTCCGGGGCCAACGTCCTGACTTTC. Its translation: CASSHRQASGANVLTF.

This clonotype was counted ten times or more. The chain links TRBV5-1 to TRBJ1-1, with a tentative D call TRBD1 (5 bases). Trimming took off 3 bases at V and 4 bases at J, with 13 bases between the two ends. The germline gives CDR1 SGHRS, CDR2 YFSETQ. The CDR3 extends over 14 amino acids. DNA of the CDR3: TGCGCCAGCAGCTCAAGAGGGGCGGTCACTGAAGCTTTCTTT. Translation: CASSSRGAVTEAFF.

V gene TRBV3-1 combines with J gene TRBJ2-1; the D is unclear. The CDR3 consists of 14 residues. V gave up 0 bases and J gave up 4 bases, with 7 bases separating them. Germline V gives CDR1 LGHDT, CDR2 YNNKEL (reference sequence). The CDR3 DNA sequence: TGTGCCAGCAGCCAAGATACGAGATACAATGAGCAGTTCTTC. It encodes CASSQDTRYNEQFF.

The chain carries TRBV20-1 and TRBJ2-5, with D possibly TRBD2 on 5 matching bases. The CDR3 is made up of 14 amino acids. Trimming stripped 6 bases from V and 5 bases from J, with 19 bases between. Germline-derived CDR1 and CDR2 are DFQATT and SNEGSKA (reference sequence). The CDR3 spells CSALTTRSQETQYF. The CDR3 nucleotides read TGCAGTGCCCTAACAACTAGGTCTCAGGAGACCCAGTACTTC.

The rearrangement uses TRBV12-3 or TRBV12-4 and TRBJ2-1, with D perhaps TRBD1 (6 bases). The CDR3 is made up of 16 amino acids. The V end lost 6 bases, the J end lost 4 bases, and 19 bases lay between the germline ends. The CDR3 loop is CASRLSGGRRYNEQFF. The CDR3 DNA follows: TGTGCCAGCAGACTTTCTGGGGGCCGCAGATACAATGAGCAGTTCTTC.

The rearrangement links TRBV7-8 to TRBJ1-5, with unresolved D. The CDR3 is made up of 17 amino acids. Germline lookup yields CDR1 SGHVS and CDR2 FQNEAQ. Deletions cut 5 bases from V and 0 bases from J, with 17 bases between. Here the CDR3 DNA reads TGTGCCAGCAGCCCCTGGGGAGTGGGGAATAGCAATCAGCCCCAGCATTTT. This encodes CASSPWGVGNSNQPQHF.

This clonotype appeared a few times. V usage is TRBV27 and J usage is TRBJ1-5; 8 nucleotides line up with TRBD1. CDR3 size: 13 residues. Trimming removed 6 bases from V and 2 bases from J; junction bases left unmatched: 0. Germline CDR1 reads MNHEY; CDR2 reads SMNVEV (reference sequence). In DNA, the CDR3 is TGTGCCAGCAGGACAGGGGGCAATCAGCCCCAGCATTTT. It is translated as CASRTGGNQPQHF.

This clonotype was observed a few times. V usage is TRBV5-5 and J usage is TRBJ2-3; no definite D call. V dropped 2 bases and J dropped 4 bases, with 11 bases sitting between them. Germline values: CDR1 SGHKS, CDR2 YYEKEE (reference sequence). This CDR3 comprises 14 residues. CDR3 DNA: TGTGCCAGCAGCTTAGGAGTGACCCCAGATACGCAGTATTTT. It yields the protein CASSLGVTPDTQYF.

This clonotype appeared a few times. This rearrangement joins TRBV4-2 to TRBJ1-6, with no clear D. The CDR3 loop spans 15 amino acids. CDR1 and CDR2 (germline): LGHNA, YNFKEQ. V was cut by 2 bases and J by 0 bases, with 5 bases left in between. CDR3 amino acids: CASSQPSSYNSPLHF. CDR3 nucleotides: TGTGCCAGCAGCCAACCTAGCTCCTATAATTCACCCCTCCACTTT.

This clonotype was picked up many times. The chain carries TRBV11-2 and TRBJ1-2; 8 positions agree with TRBD1. Germline V gene sequence: CDR1 SGHAT, CDR2 FQNNGV. This CDR3 is built from 13 residues. The junction had 6 bases not matched to a gene; V was cut back by 5 bases and J by 7 bases. In nucleotides, the CDR3 is TGTGCCAGCAGCCAAGACAGGGGAGGTGGCTACACCTTC. Residues: CASSQDRGGGYTF.

This clonotype was recorded at least ten times. The J gene is TRBJ2-5, the V gene TRBV7-2; D may correspond to TRBD1 or TRBD2 (6 bases each). Trimming removed 1 base at V and 4 bases at J, with 10 bases between. This CDR3 has 14 residues. Germline V CDR1 and CDR2: SGHTA, FQGNSA. The CDR3 spells CASSLGGGRETQYF. For the CDR3, the DNA is TGTGCCAGCAGCTTAGGTGGGGGGCGAGAGACCCAGTACTTC.

The chain recombines TRBV12-3 or TRBV12-4 with TRBJ2-7; TRBD1 agrees at 9 bases. CDR3 length equals 15 residues. Trimming took 5 bases from V and 6 from J; bases not matched to a gene: 11. The CDR3: CASSATGTGFLEQYF. The DNA of the CDR3 is TGTGCCAGCAGTGCCACCGGGACAGGGTTTCTCGAGCAGTACTTC.

This clonotype was counted ten times or more. V gene TRBV12-3 or TRBV12-4 combines with J gene TRBJ2-5, with D possibly being TRBD1 or TRBD2 (5 bases each). This CDR3 region has 13 residues. V shed 6 bases and J shed 2 bases, with 10 bases lying between them. CDR3 sequence reads: CASSQGDQETQYF. The CDR3 DNA sequence: TGTGCCAGCAGCCAGGGAGATCAAGAGACCCAGTACTTC.

This chain links TRBV20-1 with TRBJ2-3, with D unresolved. This CDR3 has 16 residues. Germline CDR1 reads DFQATT; CDR2 reads SNEGSKA (reference sequence). V was shortened by 3 bases and J by 0 bases, with 16 bases between the two germline ends. In DNA, the CDR3 is TGCAGTGCTAGCGACGCGACGGACGCTAGCACAGATACGCAGTATTTT. This translates into CSASDATDASTDTQYF.

This clonotype was counted at least ten times. The chain combines TRBV29-1 with TRBJ1-5; TRBD1 matches 9 bases. V lost 4 bases, J lost 5 bases, and 6 bases stayed unmatched. The CDR3 runs 14 residues. CDR1 is SQVTM, CDR2 ANQGSEA, per germline. The CDR3 sequence: CSVGGQGNDQPQHF. The CDR3, as DNA: TGCAGCGTTGGGGGACAGGGTAACGATCAGCCCCAGCATTTT.

The chain links TRBV7-6 to TRBJ2-5; 8 positions match TRBD2. V was clipped by 5 bases and J by 4 bases; unmatched bases: 15. This CDR3 contains 17 residues. Germline-derived CDR1 and CDR2 are SGHVS and FNYEAQ. CDR3 nucleotide sequence: TGTGCCAGCAGCACGGCGACTGCCCAGCGGGGGAGAGAGACCCAGTACTTC. Protein sequence: CASSTATAQRGRETQYF.

This clonotype appeared a few times. V usage is TRBV12-3 or TRBV12-4 and J usage is TRBJ2-3, with 7 nucleotides matching TRBD2. Trimming took 3 bases from V and 6 from J; bases not matched to a gene: 15. The CDR3 contains 17 residues. CDR3 amino acids: CASSFPNGGSAVDTQYF. Written as DNA, the CDR3 is TGTGCCAGCAGTTTCCCGAACGGGGGGTCCGCAGTTGATACGCAGTATTTT.

This sequence joins TRBV5-4 and TRBJ2-1; 9 bases are shared with TRBD1. V lost 3 bases, J lost 9 bases, and 10 bases stayed unmatched. Looked up from germline, CDR1 is SGHNT and CDR2 is YYREEE (reference sequence). This CDR3 is built from 15 residues. The CDR3 region is CASSSSWDRAVEQFF. The CDR3 DNA sequence: TGTGCCAGCAGCTCCTCGTGGGACAGGGCCGTTGAGCAGTTCTTC. Based on the CDR3 plus reference TRBV5-4 and TRBJ2-1, the full variable domain is ETGVTQSPTHLIKTRGQQVTLRCSSQSGHNTVSWYQQALGQGPQFIFQYYREEENGRGNFPPRFSGLQFPNYSSELNVNALELDDSALYLCASSSSWDRAVEQFFGPGTRLTVL.

This clonotype was observed a handful of times. This chain uses TRBV12-3 or TRBV12-4 with TRBJ2-1; a possible D gene is TRBD1 (5 bases). This CDR3 has 11 amino acids. Trimming removed 6 bases from V and 13 bases from J, with 13 bases in between. The DNA of the CDR3 is TGTGCCAGCAGCCCCGAAGGGGCCCAGTTCTTC. Residues: CASSPEGAQFF.

The chain carries TRBV5-1 and TRBJ2-7; 8 bases are shared with TRBD1. Germline trimming cut 0 bases from V and 5 bases from J; bases unmatched to any gene: 7. Germline assignment: CDR1 SGHRS and CDR2 YFSETQ. There are 15 residues in the CDR3. CDR3 bases: TGCGCCAGCAGCTTGGTGGAGTGGGACAGGAACGAGCAGTACTTC. It translates to CASSLVEWDRNEQYF.

The chain couples TRBV15 to TRBJ1-5, with a weak D call TRBD1 (5 bases). V was trimmed by 5 bases and J by 4 bases, leaving 12 bases between them. This CDR3 is built from 14 residues. CDR1 and CDR2 (germline): LNHNV, YYDKDF (reference sequence). In DNA, the CDR3 is TGTGCCACCAGCTCGGCAGGGCCGAATCAGCCCCAGCATTTT. Amino acids: CATSSAGPNQPQHF.

This clonotype showed up just a few times. The rearrangement uses TRBV5-1 and TRBJ2-5; 9 bases agree with TRBD1. The V gene end was trimmed by 3 bases and the J gene end by 0 bases; junction bases not matched to a gene: 0. This CDR3 has 14 residues. CDR1 is SGHRS, CDR2 YFSETQ, per germline. The CDR3 DNA reads TGCGCCAGCAGCTGGACAGGGGACCAAGAGACCCAGTACTTC. Protein sequence: CASSWTGDQETQYF.

There are a few counts of this clonotype. The chain joins TRBV29-1 to TRBJ1-2, with D perhaps matching TRBD1 (5 bases). The V end lost 3 bases, the J end lost 3 bases, and 14 bases lay between the germline ends. The CDR3 is made up of 14 amino acids. CDR1 and CDR2 from the germline V gene are SQVTM and ANQGSEA. CDR3 amino acids: CSVEVRGDDYGYTF. In DNA, the CDR3 is TGCAGCGTTGAGGTACGAGGGGATGACTATGGCTACACCTTC. The full variable domain, with the rest looked up from reference TRBV29-1 and TRBJ1-2, is SAVISQKPSRDICQRGTSLTIQCQVDSQVTMMFWYRQQPGQSLTLIATANQGSEATYESGFVIDKFPISRPNLTFSTLTVSNMSPEDSSIYLCSVEVRGDDYGYTFGSGTRLTVV.

The gene calls are TRBV11-1 and TRBJ1-1; D perhaps matches TRBD1 (5 bases). The CDR3 is 14 residues long. CDR1 SGHAT and CDR2 FQDESV come from the germline V gene (reference sequence). V dropped 4 bases and J dropped 4 bases, with 13 bases sitting between them. CDR3 DNA: TGTGCCAGCAGCTACGTCACAGGTTCCACTGAAGCTTTCTTT. It specifies CASSYVTGSTEAFF.

There are a few counts of this clonotype. Here the CDR3 reads CASSLTGTVYGYTF. The CDR3 bases are TGCGCCAGCAGCTTGACCGGGACAGTCTATGGCTACACCTTC. The J gene is TRBJ1-2, the V gene TRBV5-1; TRBD1 matches 7 bases. The CDR3 runs to 14 residues. CDR1 and CDR2 from the germline V gene are SGHRS and YFSETQ. Losses at the gene ends were 1 base for V and 4 bases for J; bases not matched to a gene: 4.